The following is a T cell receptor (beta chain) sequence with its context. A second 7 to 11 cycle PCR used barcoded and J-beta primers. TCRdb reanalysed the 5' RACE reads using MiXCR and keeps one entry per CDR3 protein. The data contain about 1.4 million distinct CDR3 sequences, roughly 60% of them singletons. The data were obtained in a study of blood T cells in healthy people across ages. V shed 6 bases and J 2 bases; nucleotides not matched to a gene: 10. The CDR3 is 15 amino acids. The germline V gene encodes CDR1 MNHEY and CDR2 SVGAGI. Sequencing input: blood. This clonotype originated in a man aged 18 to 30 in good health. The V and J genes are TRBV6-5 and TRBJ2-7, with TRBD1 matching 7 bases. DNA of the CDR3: TGTGCCAGCAGCCAAGGGACAGTAACCACCTACGAGCAGTACTTC. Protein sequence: CASSQGTVTTYEQYF.